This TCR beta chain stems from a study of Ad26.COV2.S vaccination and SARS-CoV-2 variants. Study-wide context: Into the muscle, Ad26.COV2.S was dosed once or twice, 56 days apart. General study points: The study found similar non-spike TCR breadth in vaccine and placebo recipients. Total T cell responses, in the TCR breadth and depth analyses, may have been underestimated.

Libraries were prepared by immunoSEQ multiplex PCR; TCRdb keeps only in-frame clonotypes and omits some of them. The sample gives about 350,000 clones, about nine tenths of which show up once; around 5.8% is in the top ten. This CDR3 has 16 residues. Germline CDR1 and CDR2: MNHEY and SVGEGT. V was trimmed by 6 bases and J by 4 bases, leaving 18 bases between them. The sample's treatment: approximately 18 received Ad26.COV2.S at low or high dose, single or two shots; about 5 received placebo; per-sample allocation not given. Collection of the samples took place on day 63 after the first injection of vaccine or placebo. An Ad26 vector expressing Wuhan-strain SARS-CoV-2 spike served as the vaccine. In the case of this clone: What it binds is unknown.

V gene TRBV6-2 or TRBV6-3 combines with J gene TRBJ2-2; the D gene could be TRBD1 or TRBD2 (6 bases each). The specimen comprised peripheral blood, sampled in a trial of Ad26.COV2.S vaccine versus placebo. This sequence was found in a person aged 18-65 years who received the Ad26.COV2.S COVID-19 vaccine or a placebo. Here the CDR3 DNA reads TGTGCCAGCAGCCCTCTTAGGAAGGGGGGCACCGGGGAGCTGTTTTTT. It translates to CASSPLRKGGTGELFF.